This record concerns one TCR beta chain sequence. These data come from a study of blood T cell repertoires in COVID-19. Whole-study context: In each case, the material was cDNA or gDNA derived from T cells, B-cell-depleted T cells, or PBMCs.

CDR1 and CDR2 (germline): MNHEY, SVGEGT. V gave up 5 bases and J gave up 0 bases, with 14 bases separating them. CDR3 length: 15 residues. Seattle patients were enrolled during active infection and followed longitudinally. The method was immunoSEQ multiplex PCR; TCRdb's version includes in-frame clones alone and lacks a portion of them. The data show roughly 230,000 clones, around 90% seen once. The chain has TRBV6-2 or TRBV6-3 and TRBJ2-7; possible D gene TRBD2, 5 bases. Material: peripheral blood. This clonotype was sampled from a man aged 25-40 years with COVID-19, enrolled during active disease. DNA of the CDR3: TGTGCCAGCAGTCTGAGGGTTACTTTCTCCTACGAGCAGTACTTC. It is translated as CASSLRVTFSYEQYF.